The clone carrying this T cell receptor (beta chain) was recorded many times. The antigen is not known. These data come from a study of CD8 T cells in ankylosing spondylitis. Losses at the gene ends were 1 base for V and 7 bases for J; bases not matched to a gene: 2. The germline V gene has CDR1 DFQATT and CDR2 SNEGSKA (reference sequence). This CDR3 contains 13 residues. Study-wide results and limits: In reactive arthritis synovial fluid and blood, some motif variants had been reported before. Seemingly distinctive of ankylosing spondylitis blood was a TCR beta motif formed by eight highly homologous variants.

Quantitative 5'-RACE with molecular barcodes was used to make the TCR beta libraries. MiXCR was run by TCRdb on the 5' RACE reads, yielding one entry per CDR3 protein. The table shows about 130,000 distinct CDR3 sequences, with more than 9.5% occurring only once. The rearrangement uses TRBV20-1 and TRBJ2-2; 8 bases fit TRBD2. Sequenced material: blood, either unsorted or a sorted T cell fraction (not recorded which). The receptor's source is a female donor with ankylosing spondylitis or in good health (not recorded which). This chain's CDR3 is CSARGLARGELFF. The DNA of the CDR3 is TGCAGTGCTAGAGGACTAGCGCGCGGGGAGCTGTTTTTT.